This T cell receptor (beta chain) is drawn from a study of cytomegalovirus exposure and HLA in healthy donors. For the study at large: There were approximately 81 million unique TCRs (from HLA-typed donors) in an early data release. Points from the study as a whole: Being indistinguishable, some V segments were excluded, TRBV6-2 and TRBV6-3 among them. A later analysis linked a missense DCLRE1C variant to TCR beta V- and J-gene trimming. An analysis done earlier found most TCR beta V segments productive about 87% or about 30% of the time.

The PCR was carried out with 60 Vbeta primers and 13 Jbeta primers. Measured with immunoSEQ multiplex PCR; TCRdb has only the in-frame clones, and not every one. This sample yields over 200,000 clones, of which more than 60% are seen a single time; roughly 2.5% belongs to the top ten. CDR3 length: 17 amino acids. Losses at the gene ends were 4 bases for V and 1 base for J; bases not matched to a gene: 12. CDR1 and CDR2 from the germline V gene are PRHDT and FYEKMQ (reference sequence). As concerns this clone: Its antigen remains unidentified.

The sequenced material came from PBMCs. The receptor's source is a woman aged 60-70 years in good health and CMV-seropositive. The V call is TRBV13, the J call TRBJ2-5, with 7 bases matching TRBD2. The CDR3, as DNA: TGTGCCAGCAGCTCTACGGGACTACTAACTCGCCAAGAGACCCAGTACTTC. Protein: CASSSTGLLTRQETQYF.